Below are 26 T cell receptor beta chains sequenced from a single sample in a study of blood T cell repertoires in COVID-19. Assay used: immunoSEQ multiplex PCR; TCRdb lists only in-frame clones, some missing. Of over 200,000 clones listed, roughly 87% are singletons. The specimen sequenced was PBMCs or T cells enriched from blood (not recorded which). The receptors here all came from a man aged 25 to 40 who had recovered from COVID-19.

V is TRBV2 and J is TRBJ2-2; possible D gene TRBD1, 5 bases. Trimming shortened V by 7 bases and J by 4 bases, and 19 bases separated the two germline ends. From germline, CDR1 is SNHLY and CDR2 FYNNEI. The CDR3 has 16 amino acids. As DNA, the CDR3 is TGTGCCAGCAAATGGGGCCGCGAACAGTTCACCGGGGAGCTGTTTTTT. Residues: CASKWGREQFTGELFF.

The V gene is TRBV7-4, the J gene TRBJ2-3; 13 bases fit TRBD2. Trimming cost V 3 bases and J 4 bases; bases outside gene matches: 13. Germline values: CDR1 SGHVT, CDR2 SQSDAQ. The CDR3 is made up of 19 amino acids. As DNA, the CDR3 is TGTGCCAGCAGCTTTGGGGGCCGGGGGACTAGCGGGATATCAGATACGCAGTATTTT. Translating gives CASSFGGRGTSGISDTQYF.

The chain uses TRBV27 and TRBJ1-1; a possible D gene is TRBD1 (5 bases). The CDR3 totals 17 residues. Between the trimmed V and J ends, which lost 5 bases and 6 bases, there was a span of 25 bases. In germline, CDR1 is MNHEY, CDR2 SMNVEV (reference sequence). The CDR3 nucleotides are TGTGCCAGCAGTCTTGAGGCCTTCGGGGGTAGTGGTCCTGAAGCTTTCTTT. It yields the protein CASSLEAFGGSGPEAFF.

The chain links TRBV14 to TRBJ1-2, with 7 bases matching TRBD1. Per the germline V gene, CDR1 is SGHDN and CDR2 is FVKESK. The CDR3 consists of 15 residues. The ends lost 1 base at V and 7 bases at J; junction bases unmatched: 9. CDR3 sequence: CASSQASGTVGGYTF. CDR3 nucleotides: TGTGCCAGCAGCCAAGCTTCCGGGACAGTTGGTGGCTACACCTTC.

J is TRBJ2-2 and V is TRBV9; 11 positions agree with TRBD2. The V gene end was trimmed by 1 base and the J gene end by 7 bases; junction bases not matched to a gene: 6. CDR3 size: 16 residues. The V gene's germline CDR1 is SGDLS and CDR2 YYNGEE. In DNA, the CDR3 is TGTGCCAGCAGCGTAAATAGCGGGAGGGCCATCGGGGAGCTGTTTTTT. This sequence encodes CASSVNSGRAIGELFF. The complete variable domain, with remaining parts taken from reference TRBV9 and TRBJ2-2, reads DSGVTQTPKHLITATGQRVTLRCSPRSGDLSVYWYQQSLDQGLQFLIQYYNGEERAKGNILERFSAQQFPDLHSELNLSSLELGDSALYFCASSVNSGRAIGELFFGEGSRLTVL.

This chain joins TRBV7-9 and TRBJ1-3; D not resolved. Trimming removed 2 bases from V and 8 bases from J, with 13 bases in between. This CDR3 contains 14 residues. Germline lookup yields CDR1 SEHNR and CDR2 FQNEAQ (reference sequence). The CDR3: CASSLRVPVDTIYF. CDR3 in DNA: TGTGCCAGCAGCTTACGGGTCCCAGTAGACACCATATATTTT.

This clone was recorded once. The rearrangement joins TRBV29-1 to TRBJ1-5; TRBD1 matches at 8 bases. J lost 3 bases, V lost 5 bases, and 12 bases had no gene match. The CDR3 is 16 amino acids. The germline V gene encodes CDR1 SQVTM and CDR2 ANQGSEA. The CDR3 protein is CSVRSQRDRINQPQHF. CDR3 DNA sequence: TGCAGCGTTAGGTCCCAGCGGGACAGGATCAATCAGCCCCAGCATTTT.

This rearrangement joins TRBV7-9 to TRBJ2-3, with TRBD2 matching 12 bases. J gave up 6 bases and V 1 base, and 11 bases lay outside the gene matches. CDR1 is SEHNR, CDR2 FQNEAQ, per germline (reference sequence). The CDR3 is made up of 18 amino acids. CDR3 in amino acids: CASSLEFTSGGLGDTQYF. The CDR3 DNA reads as TGTGCCAGCAGCTTAGAGTTCACTAGCGGGGGGCTGGGTGATACGCAGTATTTT.

This clone was counted only a few times. The CDR3 spells CASIQGGELFF. CDR3 bases: TGTGCCAGCATCCAGGGAGGGGAGCTGTTTTTT. The V gene is TRBV7-9, the J gene TRBJ2-2; a weak D match, TRBD1 (5 bases). Trimming stripped 7 bases from V and 8 bases from J, with 8 bases between. This CDR3 spans 11 amino acids. CDR1 is SEHNR, CDR2 FQNEAQ, per germline (reference sequence).

The V gene is TRBV7-5, the J gene TRBJ2-7; the DNA was not used to check the table's D call, TRBD2. TRBV7-5 is recorded as a pseudogene. The CDR3 length is 22 residues. Written as DNA, the CDR3 is TGTGCCAGAACGGAACCGGAGACACGACCCGGGACTAGCGGGAGGCCCTCCTACGAGCAGTACTTC. Protein: CARTEPETRPGTSGRPSYEQYF.

The chain carries TRBV11-2 and TRBJ2-3; 7 bases align to TRBD2. Germline V gives CDR1 SGHAT, CDR2 FQNNGV. The CDR3 extends over 14 amino acids. Unmatched junction bases numbered 5, after V lost 3 bases and J lost 5 bases. The CDR3 coding sequence is TGTGCCAGCAGCTTGACTAGCCCCCAAGATACGCAGTATTTT. Amino acid sequence: CASSLTSPQDTQYF. Combining the CDR3 with reference TRBV11-2 and TRBJ2-3 gives the whole variable domain EAGVAQSPRYKIIEKRQSVAFWCNPISGHATLYWYQQILGQGPKLLIQFQNNGVVDDSQLPKDRFSAERLKGVDSTLKIQPAKLEDSAVYLCASSLTSPQDTQYFGPGTRLTVL.

This sequence joins TRBV27 and TRBJ1-2; D ambiguous. The CDR3 covers 12 residues. Deletions cut 8 bases from V and 8 bases from J, with 15 bases between. The V gene's germline CDR1 is MNHEY and CDR2 SMNVEV (reference sequence). The CDR3 DNA sequence: TGTGCCAGCTACCGACTGGGTGGAGGCTACACCTTC. Translated: CASYRLGGGYTF.

The chain employs TRBV20-1 and TRBJ2-3, with TRBD2 identical over 8 bases. The CDR3 runs 16 residues. Looked up from germline, CDR1 is DFQATT and CDR2 is SNEGSKA (reference sequence). The trim removed 3 bases at V and 4 bases at J, leaving 12 bases unmatched. The CDR3 DNA follows: TGCAGTGCTAGTGATCGCGGGAGGAGTCTTGCAGATACGCAGTATTTT. Translated, it gives CSASDRGRSLADTQYF.

The chain recombines TRBV11-3 with TRBJ2-1, with 16 bases lining up with TRBD2. The CDR3 runs to 17 residues. Germline CDR1 and CDR2: SGHNT and YENEEA. V lost 4 bases, J lost 7 bases, and 7 bases stayed unmatched. CDR3 sequence (DNA): TGTGCCAGCAGCTCGGGACTAGCGGGGGGGCGGCCAAATGAGCAGTTCTTC. It translates to CASSSGLAGGRPNEQFF.

CDR3 amino acids: CASSLGSGTTSEQFF. CDR3 coding DNA: TGTGCCAGCAGCTTAGGGAGCGGCACTACATCTGAGCAGTTCTTC. The gene calls are TRBV7-2 and TRBJ2-1, with D perhaps TRBD2 (5 bases). The CDR3 spans 15 residues. Germline V gene lookup returns CDR1 SGHTA and CDR2 FQGNSA. Trimming cost V 1 base and J 9 bases, with 16 bases left between them.

The rearrangement joins TRBV5-1 to TRBJ1-1; 7 positions agree with TRBD1. The CDR3 has 13 residues. Germline CDR1 SGHRS, CDR2 YFSETQ. Unmatched junction bases numbered 6, after V lost 2 bases and J lost 8 bases. The CDR3 loop reads CASSFGTAQEAFF. The CDR3 bases are TGCGCCAGCAGCTTCGGGACAGCCCAAGAAGCTTTCTTT.

The gene calls are TRBV9 and TRBJ1-1, with D perhaps TRBD1 (6 bases). Germline V gives CDR1 SGDLS, CDR2 YYNGEE. The germline V and J ends were trimmed by 0 bases and 4 bases, with 13 bases remaining between them. This CDR3 has 15 residues. The CDR3 DNA reads as TGTGCCAGCAGCGTAGGAGGGGGATATGGCACTGAAGCTTTCTTT. Protein sequence: CASSVGGGYGTEAFF.

The rearrangement joins TRBV18 to TRBJ2-3, with D possibly being TRBD1 (5 bases). CDR3 length: 16 amino acids. V gave up 3 bases and J gave up 2 bases, with 15 bases separating them. Per germline, CDR1 KGHSH and CDR2 LQKENI. The CDR3 region has the DNA TGTGCCAGCTCACCGTATGAGACAGAGCACACAGATACGCAGTATTTT. Its protein is CASSPYETEHTDTQYF.

V and J are TRBV5-1 and TRBJ2-2; the D gene is possibly TRBD2 (6 bases). Germline CDR1 and CDR2: SGHRS and YFSETQ. There are 15 residues in the CDR3. Trimming left V 3 bases short and J 4 bases short, with 13 bases between. The CDR3 DNA reads TGCGCCAGCAGCTACGGGGACTCCTTCACCGGGGAGCTGTTTTTT. Protein sequence: CASSYGDSFTGELFF.

The rearrangement uses TRBV5-1 and TRBJ1-2; 7 bases match TRBD1. V lost 5 bases, J lost 8 bases, and 9 bases stayed unmatched. There are 13 residues in the CDR3. The germline V gene has CDR1 SGHRS and CDR2 YFSETQ. CDR3 in amino acids: CASSPGGPYGYTF. The CDR3 DNA reads as TGCGCCAGCAGTCCAGGGGGGCCCTACGGCTACACCTTC. The whole variable domain, filled in from reference TRBV5-1 and TRBJ1-2, reads KAGVTQTPRYLIKTRGQQVTLSCSPISGHRSVSWYQQTPGQGLQFLFEYFSETQRNKGNFPGRFSGRQFSNSRSEMNVSTLELGDSALYLCASSPGGPYGYTFGSGTRLTVV.

The rearrangement joins TRBV29-1 to TRBJ2-3; 8 positions match TRBD2. The V segment lost 4 bases and the J segment 4 bases; nucleotides outside the gene matches: 4. Germline V gene lookup returns CDR1 SQVTM and CDR2 ANQGSEA. This CDR3 is built from 13 residues. CDR3 residues: CSVVAGSADTQYF. The CDR3 nucleotides are TGCAGCGTTGTAGCGGGAAGTGCAGATACGCAGTATTTT.

With respect to this clone: Distinct nucleotide sequences in the sample also encode this CDR3. The chain employs TRBV18 and TRBJ1-1, with D possibly TRBD1 on 5 matching bases. Germline V lookup: CDR1 KGHSH, CDR2 LQKENI. V was clipped by 0 bases and J by 5 bases, with 7 bases between them. This CDR3 spans 13 amino acids. The CDR3 DNA sequence: TGTGCCAGCTCACCACCGGGGGGGACTGAAGCTTTCTTT. The encoded protein is CASSPPGGTEAFF.

The gene calls are TRBV5-4 and TRBJ1-2; D call uncertain. Looked up from germline, CDR1 is SGHNT and CDR2 is YYREEE (reference sequence). V was pared by 2 bases and J by 7 bases, with 12 bases between. The CDR3 is 13 residues long. The CDR3 is CASSFSGAGGYTF. The CDR3 DNA reads as TGTGCCAGCAGCTTCTCGGGAGCGGGTGGCTACACCTTC.

This chain joins TRBV4-3 and TRBJ1-4, with TRBD1 matching over 9 bases. The CDR3 contains 15 residues. CDR1 LGHNA and CDR2 YSLEER come from the germline V gene. Unmatched junction bases numbered 2, after V lost 0 bases and J lost 6 bases. In nucleotides, the CDR3 is TGCGCCAGCAGCCAAGATCGGGACAGGGATGAAAAACTGTTTTTT. Amino acids: CASSQDRDRDEKLFF.

CDR3: CASGGPTQYF. The CDR3 nucleotides read TGTGCCTCCGGGGGGCCGACCCAGTACTTC. This rearrangement joins TRBV6-6 to TRBJ2-5; D is possibly TRBD2 (7 bases). Germline V CDR1 and CDR2: MNHNY, SVGAGI (reference sequence). This CDR3 is built from 10 residues. Trimming took 11 bases from V and 7 from J, leaving 11 bases between them.

This clone has only one observation. The chain links TRBV6-5 to TRBJ1-6; a weak D match, TRBD1 (6 bases). V gave up 2 bases and J gave up 6 bases, with 11 bases separating them. This CDR3 is 15 amino acids long. CDR1 MNHEY and CDR2 SVGAGI come from the germline V gene. In nucleotides, the CDR3 is TGTGCCAGCAGTTACGGGGGACATGGTAATTCACCCCTCCACTTT. Its translation: CASSYGGHGNSPLHF.